These 18 T cell receptor beta chains came from one sample sequenced in a study of T cells after posttransplantation cyclophosphamide. The repertoire was sequenced with immunoSEQ multiplex PCR; TCRdb's copy has only in-frame clones and lacks some. The sample records around 47,000 clones, around 94% being singletons. Sequenced: PBMCs. The receptors here all came from a woman younger than 45 in good health and a related stem cell transplant donor.

J is TRBJ1-4 and V is TRBV30; D possibly corresponds to TRBD1 (5 bases). The CDR3 has 14 amino acids. The ends were cut back, 5 bases at V and 3 bases at J, with 13 bases in the middle. CDR1 is GTSNPN, CDR2 SVGIG, per germline (reference sequence). This CDR3 is CAWGSGVANEKLFF. CDR3 nucleotide sequence: TGTGCCTGGGGATCGGGGGTGGCTAATGAAAAACTGTTTTTT.

The V and J genes are TRBV7-2 and TRBJ2-1; unclear D gene. Germline CDR1 reads SGHTA; CDR2 reads FQGNSA. The CDR3 contains 14 residues. V was shortened by 5 bases and J by 6 bases, with 14 bases between the two germline ends. The CDR3 coding sequence is TGTGCCAGCAGCCTAGATGGCACACCCAATGAGCAGTTCTTC. Translated, it gives CASSLDGTPNEQFF. The full variable domain, with the rest looked up from reference TRBV7-2 and TRBJ2-1, is GAGVSQSPSNKVTEKGKDVELRCDPISGHTALYWYRQSLGQGLEFLIYFQGNSAPDKSGLPSDRFSAERTGGSVSTLTIQRTQQEDSAVYLCASSLDGTPNEQFFGPGTRLTVL.

A single count supports this clone. This chain connects TRBV29-1 to TRBJ2-7; tentatively, D is TRBD2 (6 bases). V lost 0 bases and J 5 bases, leaving 17 bases between the germline ends. Germline-derived CDR1 and CDR2 are SQVTM and ANQGSEA. CDR3 length equals 15 residues. This CDR3 reads CSVEDPKGGGDEQYF. In DNA form, the CDR3 reads TGCAGCGTTGAAGACCCCAAGGGCGGAGGGGACGAGCAGTACTTC.

In nucleotides, the CDR3 is TGTGCCAGCAGCTTAGGCCCCGCCGGGACAGGATCCTATGGCTACACCTTC. Translated, it gives CASSLGPAGTGSYGYTF. V and J are TRBV7-2 and TRBJ1-2; 8 bases fit TRBD1. V gave up 1 base and J gave up 4 bases; unmatched junction bases: 11. Germline assignment: CDR1 SGHTA and CDR2 FQGNSA. The CDR3 extends over 17 amino acids.

This chain joins TRBV7-2 and TRBJ1-2; the match to TRBD1 covers 8 bases. J was trimmed by 7 bases and V by 1 base; bases with no gene match: 8. This CDR3 contains 15 residues. Germline V gives CDR1 SGHTA, CDR2 FQGNSA. CDR3 sequence (DNA): TGTGCCAGCAGCTTAGGCTGGGAACAGGGGGGTGGCTACACCTTC. Translating gives CASSLGWEQGGGYTF.

The chain joins TRBV15 to TRBJ1-2, with a possible D match to TRBD1 (5 bases). Trimming removed 2 bases at V and 3 bases at J, with 10 bases between. This CDR3 contains 14 residues. Germline CDR1 and CDR2: LNHNV and YYDKDF (reference sequence). In DNA, the CDR3 is TGTGCCACCAGCAGATCTGGGGGGGACTATGGCTACACCTTC. It is translated as CATSRSGGDYGYTF.

The chain joins TRBV11-2 to TRBJ2-2, with 8 positions matching TRBD2. V lost 5 bases and J lost 6; bases outside the gene matches: 11. The CDR3 contains 16 residues. CDR1 SGHAT and CDR2 FQNNGV come from the germline V gene. The DNA of the CDR3 is TGTGCCAGCAGCCCAGTTAGCGGGAACTTTGCCGGGGAGCTGTTTTTT. It is translated as CASSPVSGNFAGELFF.

Written as DNA, the CDR3 is TGTGCCACCAGCTTGAGCTCCCGTAATGAAAAACTGTTTTTT. Translating gives CATSLSSRNEKLFF. The V gene is TRBV15, the J gene TRBJ1-4; D unclear. V lost 5 bases, J lost 4 bases, and 11 bases lay in between. The CDR3 extends over 14 amino acids. Germline lookup yields CDR1 LNHNV and CDR2 YYDKDF (reference sequence). Using reference TRBV15 and TRBJ1-4 for the parts outside the CDR3, the full variable domain is DAMVIQNPRYQVTQFGKPVTLSCSQTLNHNVMYWYQQKSSQAPKLLFHYYDKDFNNEADTPDNFQSRRPNTSFCFLDIRSPGLGDTAMYLCATSLSSRNEKLFFGSGTQLSVL.

This chain connects TRBV4-1 to TRBJ1-1, with 9 bases that match TRBD1. There are 17 residues in the CDR3. V was pared by 2 bases and J by 1 base, with 8 bases of the junction left unmatched. Germline CDR1 reads MGHRA; CDR2 reads YSYEKL. As DNA, the CDR3 is TGCGCCAGCAGCCAATCTTTACCGGGACAGGGGAACACTGAAGCTTTCTTT. It specifies CASSQSLPGQGNTEAFF.

The chain has TRBV2 and TRBJ1-3; possibly TRBD1 for D (6 bases). The ends were cut back, 0 bases at V and 2 bases at J, with 11 bases in the middle. CDR1 SNHLY and CDR2 FYNNEI come from the germline V gene. CDR3 size: 16 residues. CDR3 loop: CASSEAGGRTGNTIYF. The CDR3 nucleotides are TGTGCCAGCAGTGAAGCAGGGGGAAGAACTGGAAACACCATATATTTT.

V and J are TRBV7-3 and TRBJ2-5; tentative D call: TRBD1 (6 bases). This CDR3 has 13 residues. V lost 5 bases to trimming and J lost 2 bases, with 9 bases between them. Germline values: CDR1 SGHTA, CDR2 FQGTGA. CDR3 residues: CASSRGQQETQYF. Written as DNA, the CDR3 is TGTGCCAGCAGCCGCGGACAGCAAGAGACCCAGTACTTC.

The chain uses TRBV6-1 and TRBJ2-5; tentative D call: TRBD2 (7 bases). The CDR3 is made up of 15 amino acids. The germline V and J ends were trimmed by 3 bases and 4 bases, with 15 bases remaining between them. Germline V lookup: CDR1 MNHNS, CDR2 SASEGT. CDR3 in amino acids: CASSDEGGTLETQYF. CDR3 bases: TGTGCCAGCAGTGACGAGGGGGGGACGTTAGAGACCCAGTACTTC.

This clone was picked up one time. The chain combines TRBV5-6 with TRBJ2-3; 14 bases are a match to TRBD2. After removal of 2 bases from V and 7 bases from J, the junction contained 6 bases not matched to a gene. Germline V gene sequence: CDR1 SGHDT, CDR2 YYEEEE. This CDR3 is 16 amino acids long. The CDR3 reads CASSLGLAGGKNTQYF. CDR3 DNA: TGTGCCAGCAGCTTAGGACTAGCGGGGGGTAAAAATACGCAGTATTTT. Variable domain in full (rest from reference TRBV5-6 and TRBJ2-3): DAGVTQSPTHLIKTRGQQVTLRCSPKSGHDTVSWYQQALGQGPQFIFQYYEEEERQRGNFPDRFSGHQFPNYSSELNVNALLLGDSALYLCASSLGLAGGKNTQYFGPGTRLTVL.

The V gene is TRBV6-1, the J gene TRBJ1-3; D gene ambiguous. Germline V gene data show CDR1 as MNHNS and CDR2 as SASEGT. This CDR3 contains 15 residues. Trimming shortened V by 1 base and J by 5 bases, and 12 bases separated the two germline ends. For the CDR3, the DNA is TGTGCCAGCAGTGAAGTGACGGCGGGGAGAAACACCATATATTTT. Translated, it gives CASSEVTAGRNTIYF.

V usage is TRBV18 and J usage is TRBJ1-1; maybe TRBD1 (5 bases). Per the germline V gene, CDR1 is KGHSH and CDR2 is LQKENI. The CDR3 is 14 amino acids. Trimming cost V 3 bases and J 2 bases, with 10 bases left between them. In DNA form, the CDR3 reads TGTGCCAGCTCACCGGAGGGGCGTAACACTGAAGCTTTCTTT. It encodes CASSPEGRNTEAFF.

The genes are TRBV5-4 and TRBJ2-2; D is unresolved. V lost 3 bases, J lost 1 base, and 7 bases lay in between. CDR3 length equals 14 residues. The germline V gene encodes CDR1 SGHNT and CDR2 YYREEE (reference sequence). CDR3 loop: CASSSSENTGELFF. As DNA, the CDR3 is TGTGCCAGCAGCTCTTCAGAGAACACCGGGGAGCTGTTTTTT.

This rearrangement joins TRBV5-5 to TRBJ1-1, with 8 bases fitting TRBD1. The trim removed 5 bases at V and 0 bases at J, leaving 9 bases unmatched. The germline V gene has CDR1 SGHKS and CDR2 YYEKEE (reference sequence). The CDR3 runs 16 residues. CDR3 DNA sequence: TGTGCCAGCAGGAGACAGGGGCCAGGCATGAACACTGAAGCTTTCTTT. Translating gives CASRRQGPGMNTEAFF.

The V gene is TRBV20-1, the J gene TRBJ2-5; D is unclear. The V gene's germline CDR1 is DFQATT and CDR2 SNEGSKA (reference sequence). The CDR3 totals 11 residues. V lost 4 bases and J lost 2, with 5 bases in between. CDR3 amino acids: CSAMRQETQYF. CDR3 bases: TGCAGTGCTATGCGGCAAGAGACCCAGTACTTC.